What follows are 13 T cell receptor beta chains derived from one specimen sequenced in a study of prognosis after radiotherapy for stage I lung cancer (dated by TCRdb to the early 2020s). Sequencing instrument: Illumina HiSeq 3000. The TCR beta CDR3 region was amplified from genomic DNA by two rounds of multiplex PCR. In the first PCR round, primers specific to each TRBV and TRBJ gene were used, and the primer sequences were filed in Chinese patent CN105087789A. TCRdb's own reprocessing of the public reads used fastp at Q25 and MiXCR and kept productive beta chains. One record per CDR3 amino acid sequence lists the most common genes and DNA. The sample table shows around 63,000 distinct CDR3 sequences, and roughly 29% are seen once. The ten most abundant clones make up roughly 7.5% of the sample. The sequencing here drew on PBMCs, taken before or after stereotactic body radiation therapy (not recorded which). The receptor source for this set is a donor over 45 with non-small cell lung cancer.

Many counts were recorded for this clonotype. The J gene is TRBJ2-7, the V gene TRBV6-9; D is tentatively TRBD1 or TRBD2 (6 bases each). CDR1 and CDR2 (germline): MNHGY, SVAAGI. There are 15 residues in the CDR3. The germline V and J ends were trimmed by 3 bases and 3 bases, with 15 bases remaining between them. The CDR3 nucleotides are TGTGCCAGCAGTTACCAAGGGGGGAATTACTACGAGCAGTACTTC. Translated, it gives CASSYQGGNYYEQYF.

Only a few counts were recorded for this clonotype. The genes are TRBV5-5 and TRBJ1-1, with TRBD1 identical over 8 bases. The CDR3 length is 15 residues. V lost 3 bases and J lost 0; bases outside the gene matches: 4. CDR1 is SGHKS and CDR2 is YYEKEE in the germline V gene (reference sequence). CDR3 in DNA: TGTGCCAGCAGCTCCCAGACAGGGGTGAACACTGAAGCTTTCTTT. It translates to CASSSQTGVNTEAFF.

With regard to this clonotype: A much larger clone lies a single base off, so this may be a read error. The CDR3 spells CASRRAEGQGIDEHYF. The CDR3 DNA reads as TGTGCCAGCAGACGAGCGGAGGGACAGGGGATCGACGAGCATTACTTC. The V gene is TRBV7-3, the J gene TRBJ2-7; 10 bases fit TRBD1. This CDR3 is 16 amino acids long. The germline gives CDR1 SGHTA, CDR2 FQGTGA.

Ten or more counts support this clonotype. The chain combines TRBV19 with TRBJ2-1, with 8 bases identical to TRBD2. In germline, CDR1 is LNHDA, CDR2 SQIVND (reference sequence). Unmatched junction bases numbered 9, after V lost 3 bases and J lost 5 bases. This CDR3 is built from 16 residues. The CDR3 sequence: CASSMYARGAHNEQFF. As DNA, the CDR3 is TGTGCCAGTAGTATGTACGCGCGGGGGGCCCACAATGAGCAGTTCTTC.

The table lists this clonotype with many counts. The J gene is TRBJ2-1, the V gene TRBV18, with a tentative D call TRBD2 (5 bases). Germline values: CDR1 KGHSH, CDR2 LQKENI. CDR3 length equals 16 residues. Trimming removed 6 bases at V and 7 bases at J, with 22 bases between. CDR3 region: CASSLPGLSEENEQFF. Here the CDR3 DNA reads TGTGCCAGCTCCCTCCCTGGACTCTCGGAGGAGAATGAGCAGTTCTTC.

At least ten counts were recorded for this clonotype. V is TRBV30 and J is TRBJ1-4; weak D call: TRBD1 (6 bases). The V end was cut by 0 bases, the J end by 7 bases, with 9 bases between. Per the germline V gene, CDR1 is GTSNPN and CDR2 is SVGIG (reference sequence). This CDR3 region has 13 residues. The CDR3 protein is CAWSVQGTEKLFF. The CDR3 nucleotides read TGTGCCTGGAGTGTACAGGGAACTGAAAAACTGTTTTTT.

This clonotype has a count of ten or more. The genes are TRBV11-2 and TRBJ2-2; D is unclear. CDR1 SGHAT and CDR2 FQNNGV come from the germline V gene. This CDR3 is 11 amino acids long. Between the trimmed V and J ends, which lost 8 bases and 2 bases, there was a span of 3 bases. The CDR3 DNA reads TGTGCCAGCTCAAACACCGGGGAGCTGTTTTTT. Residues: CASSNTGELFF.

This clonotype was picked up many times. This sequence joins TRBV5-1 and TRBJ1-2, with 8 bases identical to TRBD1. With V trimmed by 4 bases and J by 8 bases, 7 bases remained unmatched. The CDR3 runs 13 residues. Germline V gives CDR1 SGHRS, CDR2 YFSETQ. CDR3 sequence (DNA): TGCGCCAGCAGCGGGACAGGCAGCGGGGGCTACACCTTC. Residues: CASSGTGSGGYTF. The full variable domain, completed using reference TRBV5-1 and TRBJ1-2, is KAGVTQTPRYLIKTRGQQVTLSCSPISGHRSVSWYQQTPGQGLQFLFEYFSETQRNKGNFPGRFSGRQFSNSRSEMNVSTLELGDSALYLCASSGTGSGGYTFGSGTRLTVV.

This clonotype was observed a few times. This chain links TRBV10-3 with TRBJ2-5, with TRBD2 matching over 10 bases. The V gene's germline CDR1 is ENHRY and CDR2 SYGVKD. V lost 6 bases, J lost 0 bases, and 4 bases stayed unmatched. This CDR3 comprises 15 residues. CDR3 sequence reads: CAIRASGSNQETQYF. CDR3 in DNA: TGTGCCATCAGGGCTAGCGGGAGCAACCAAGAGACCCAGTACTTC.

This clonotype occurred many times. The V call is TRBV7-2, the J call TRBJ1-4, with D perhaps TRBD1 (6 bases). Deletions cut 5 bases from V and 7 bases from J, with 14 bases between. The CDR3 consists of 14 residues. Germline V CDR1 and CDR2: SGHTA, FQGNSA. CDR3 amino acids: CASSPRQDAEKLFF. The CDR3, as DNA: TGTGCCAGCAGCCCTAGACAGGACGCTGAAAAACTGTTTTTT. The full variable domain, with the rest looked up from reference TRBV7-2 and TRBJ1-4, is GAGVSQSPSNKVTEKGKDVELRCDPISGHTALYWYRQSLGQGLEFLIYFQGNSAPDKSGLPSDRFSAERTGGSVSTLTIQRTQQEDSAVYLCASSPRQDAEKLFFGSGTQLSVL.

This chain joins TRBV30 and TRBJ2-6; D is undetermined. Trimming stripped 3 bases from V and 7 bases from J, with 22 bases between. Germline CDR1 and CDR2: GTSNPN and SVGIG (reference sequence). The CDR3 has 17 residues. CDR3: CAWRAQPGLLSANVLTF. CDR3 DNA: TGTGCCTGGAGGGCACAGCCGGGTTTGTTAAGTGCCAACGTCCTGACTTTC.

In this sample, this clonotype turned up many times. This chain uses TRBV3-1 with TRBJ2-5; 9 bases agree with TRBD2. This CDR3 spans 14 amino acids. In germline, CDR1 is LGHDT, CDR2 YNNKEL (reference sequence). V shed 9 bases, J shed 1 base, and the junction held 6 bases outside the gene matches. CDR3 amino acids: CASQATSGQETQYF. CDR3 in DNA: TGTGCCAGTCAGGCGACTAGCGGCCAAGAGACCCAGTACTTC.

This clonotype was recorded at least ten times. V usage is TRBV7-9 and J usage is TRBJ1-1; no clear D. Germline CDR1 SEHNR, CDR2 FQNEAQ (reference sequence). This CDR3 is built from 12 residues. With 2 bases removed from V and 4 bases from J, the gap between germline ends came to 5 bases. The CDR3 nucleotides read TGTGCCAGCAGCTTACAGACCACTGAAGCTTTCTTT. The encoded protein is CASSLQTTEAFF.